These 5 T cell receptor beta chains originate from one sample sequenced in a study of post-analysis software for immune sequencing data. Study-level findings and limits: Compared with controls, patients had more of about 5 TRBV segments, including TRBV5-6, TRBV5-1 and TRBV20-1.

Unique molecular identifiers tagged the TCR beta cDNA libraries. TCRdb passed the PCR reads through MiXCR, listing each CDR3 protein once. In the table there are about 430,000 distinct CDR3 sequences, about 40% of which are singletons. Their target antigens are unknown. The sample comprised blood. Receptors were obtained from a girl aged 2-15 years with multiple sclerosis.

This clonotype appeared a single time. The chain couples TRBV6-5 to TRBJ1-2; D is perhaps TRBD1 (5 bases). V was trimmed by 4 bases and J by 4 bases, leaving 13 bases between them. Germline-derived CDR1 and CDR2 are MNHEY and SVGAGI. CDR3 length: 14 amino acids. The CDR3 DNA follows: TGTGCCAGCAGTTTCACGGGGGGACTCTATGGCTACACCTTC. Translating gives CASSFTGGLYGYTF.

This clonotype was counted only a few times. The gene calls are TRBV27 and TRBJ1-2; TRBD1 matches at 7 bases. This CDR3 has 16 amino acids. The germline gives CDR1 MNHEY, CDR2 SMNVEV (reference sequence). The V and J ends lost 5 bases and 2 bases, in that order; junction bases with no gene match: 11. CDR3 protein: CASSPNWTGDNYGYTF. The DNA for the CDR3 is TGTGCCAGCAGTCCCAACTGGACAGGCGACAACTATGGCTACACCTTC.

The chain employs TRBV29-1 and TRBJ1-2, with D tentatively TRBD1 (6 bases). V was clipped by 4 bases and J by 3 bases, with 18 bases between them. Germline V gene data show CDR1 as SQVTM and CDR2 as ANQGSEA. The CDR3 has 15 amino acids. CDR3 protein: CSVAGHLTKYYGYTF. The CDR3 DNA follows: TGCAGCGTTGCGGGACACCTTACGAAGTACTATGGCTACACCTTC.

The chain links TRBV7-2 to TRBJ2-4, with D tentatively TRBD1 (5 bases). The assigned J gene may be wrong: the sequence end matches TRBJ2-7 better. The CDR3 is 17 amino acids. Germline V gives CDR1 SGHTA, CDR2 FQGNSA. CDR3 sequence reads: CASSTGRGHVLPYEQYF. Here the CDR3 DNA reads TGTGCCAGCAGCACCGGACGCGGACATGTCCTCCCCTACGAGCAGTACTTC.

The gene calls are TRBV7-9 and TRBJ2-4; tentatively, D is TRBD2 (5 bases). There are 12 residues in the CDR3. The germline CDR1 and CDR2 sequences are SEHNR and FQNEAQ (reference sequence). Trimming cost V 5 bases and J 13 bases, with 15 bases left between them. The CDR3 coding sequence is TGTGCCAGCAGCAACGGGGAGTGGGAGCAGTACTTC. Amino acids: CASSNGEWEQYF.